A single T cell receptor (beta chain) is shown here with its context. This CDR3 region has 14 residues. Trimming removed 3 bases at V and 5 bases at J, with 13 bases between. Germline V lookup: CDR1 SNHLY, CDR2 FYNNEI. Under the authors' procedure: Reference gene primer amplification in the assay estimated nucleated cell counts. Clones were read by immunoSEQ multiplex PCR, and TCRdb kept only the in-frame ones, dropping some. V and J calls and clone size are copied from that table; D and trimming were computed from the DNA. The sample has some 52,000 clones; roughly 87% are singletons. This sample is drawn from a study of blood T cell repertoires in COVID-19. Study context: PBMCs, B-cell-depleted T cells, or T cells provided the cDNA or gDNA that made up the material.

This receptor was obtained from a human donor with active COVID-19. The donor label of this sample is uncertain. Sequencing was performed on peripheral blood. This chain connects TRBV2 to TRBJ1-1; D remains unclear. As DNA, the CDR3 is TGTGCCAGCAGTGAGGAGGGTATGGTAACTGAAGCTTTCTTT. It yields the protein CASSEEGMVTEAFF.